This T cell receptor beta chain came from a study of T cells in Graves' hyperthyroidism and ophthalmopathy. At the level of the study: Once the initial diagnosis was made, peripheral blood was obtained before any treatment.

A word on this clonotype: Its cognate antigen is unknown.

General study results and limits: Blood also contained most expanded thyroid clonotypes above 0.001.

The source material, RNA transcripts, was used to amplify TCR beta CDR3 regions. A set of HTBI primers served as the primers for a first-round RT-PCR of the TCR CDR3. MiXCR, applied by TCRdb to the multiplex PCR reads, yields one record per CDR3 protein. In the table there are hundreds of thousands of distinct CDR3 sequences, around 15% of which are singletons. Graves' hyperthyroidism is called stable when ophthalmopathy does not progress within 18 months. V dropped 4 bases and J dropped 3; count of bases not matched to a gene: 7. Germline V gives CDR1 LGHNA, CDR2 YNFKEQ. This CDR3 spans 16 amino acids.

Sequenced sample: blood. This TCR was sampled from a woman in her late teens or twenties with Graves' hyperthyroidism. The V and J genes are TRBV4-2 and TRBJ2-2; 8 positions match TRBD2. CDR3 sequence reads: CASSPGGGRHTGELFF. The CDR3 DNA reads as TGTGCCAGCAGCCCCGGAGGCGGGAGGCACACCGGGGAGCTGTTTTTT.